Listed below are T cell receptor beta chains from one sample, sequenced in a study of PD-1 blockade in classical Hodgkin lymphoma. Sequencing used immunoSEQ multiplex PCR; TCRdb keeps in-frame clones, though not all of them. The sample lists 6,500 to 7,000 clones, less than 90% occurring once. The sequences come from peripheral blood mononuclear cells (PBMCs), collected before the fourth cycle of nivolumab. All receptors derive from a human donor with classical Hodgkin lymphoma. Each CDR3 is given with its conserved first and last residue. Each record gives: V gene, D gene, clone size, J gene, CDR3 DNA, CDR3 protein. A D gene is named only where the DNA matches it firmly. Some rows mark clone size as missing; the rest say once, few, many or name a class of expanded clone.

V gene: TRBV19; D gene: NA; clone size: once; J gene: TRBJ2-6; CDR3 DNA: TGTGCCAGTAGCTGGGGGCCTGGGGCCAACGTCCTGACTTTC; CDR3 protein: CASSWGPGANVLTF
V gene: TRBV21-1; D gene: NA; clone size: medium-sized; J gene: TRBJ1-1; CDR3 DNA: TGTGCCAGCAGCAAAGTAATCCGGACCGGGTTTAAAAGAACTGAAGCTTTCTTT; CDR3 protein: CASSKVIRTGFKRTEAFF
V gene: TRBV15; D gene: TRBD1; clone size: NA; J gene: TRBJ1-5; CDR3 DNA: TGTGCCACCAGCAGAGTCGGTGGGCAGGGGGCAAGGGGTCAGCCCCAGCATTTT; CDR3 protein: CATSRVGGQGARGQPQHF
V gene: TRBV5-4; D gene: TRBD2; clone size: once; J gene: TRBJ2-5; CDR3 DNA: TGTGCCAGCAGCCAAGGGACTAGCGGGGGGCAAGAGACCCAGTACTTC; CDR3 protein: CASSQGTSGGQETQYF
V gene: TRBV7-9; D gene: TRBD1; clone size: NA; J gene: TRBJ1-2; CDR3 DNA: TGTGCCAGCAGCGGGGCGGGGCAGGGGGTAATCTATGGCTACACCTTC; CDR3 protein: CASSGAGQGVIYGYTF
V gene: TRBV7-6; D gene: NA; clone size: once; J gene: TRBJ2-1; CDR3 DNA: TGTGCCAGCAGCCAACAGATTCGCTCATACAATGAGCAGTTCTTC; CDR3 protein: CASSQQIRSYNEQFF
V gene: TRBV18; D gene: NA; clone size: NA; J gene: TRBJ2-1; CDR3 DNA: TGTGCCAGCTCGGGACGGCCGGACAATGAGCAGTTCTTC; CDR3 protein: CASSGRPDNEQFF
V gene: TRBV5-6; D gene: TRBD1; clone size: NA; J gene: TRBJ1-1; CDR3 DNA: TGTGCCAGCAGCCGGGACAGGGAGTGGTCCTTGAACACTGAAGCTTTCTTT; CDR3 protein: CASSRDREWSLNTEAFF
V gene: TRBV7-8; D gene: NA; clone size: NA; J gene: TRBJ2-6; CDR3 DNA: TGTGCCAGCAGCTGGGTTCCGTTTCCACAAAGTCGGGCCAACGTCCTGACTTTC; CDR3 protein: CASSWVPFPQSRANVLTF
V gene: TRBV9; D gene: NA; clone size: NA; J gene: TRBJ1-2; CDR3 DNA: TGTGCCAGCAGCGTAGCAGGTTCAAGCACCTATGGCTACACCTTC; CDR3 protein: CASSVAGSSTYGYTF
V gene: TRBV2; D gene: NA; clone size: NA; J gene: TRBJ1-5; CDR3 DNA: TGTGCCAGCAGTGATAACGGGGGGAACCAGCCCCAGCATTTT; CDR3 protein: CASSDNGGNQPQHF
V gene: TRBV30; D gene: TRBD1; clone size: NA; J gene: TRBJ2-3; CDR3 DNA: TGTGCCTGGAGTCTAGGACAGGGAGGAGATACGCAGTATTTT; CDR3 protein: CAWSLGQGGDTQYF
V gene: TRBV30; D gene: NA; clone size: few; J gene: TRBJ1-5; CDR3 DNA: TGTGCCTGGAGTGTTCAGGGATCCAAAGGGCCCCAGCATTTT; CDR3 protein: CAWSVQGSKGPQHF
V gene: TRBV7-2; D gene: NA; clone size: NA; J gene: TRBJ2-3; CDR3 DNA: TGTGCCAGCAGCTGGAGGACCGGCGGCACAGATACGCAGTATTTT; CDR3 protein: CASSWRTGGTDTQYF
V gene: TRBV5-3; D gene: TRBD1; clone size: NA; J gene: TRBJ2-5; CDR3 DNA: TGTGCCAGCAGCCAAGAAGACAGGGCAGGAGAGACCCAGTACTTC; CDR3 protein: CASSQEDRAGETQYF
V gene: TRBV7-9; D gene: NA; clone size: NA; J gene: TRBJ1-6; CDR3 DNA: TGTGCCAGCAGCTTTACAGGGAATTCACCCCTCCACTTT; CDR3 protein: CASSFTGNSPLHF
V gene: TRBV5-1; D gene: NA; clone size: NA; J gene: TRBJ2-1; CDR3 DNA: TGCGCCAGCAGCAGAGGCGAGACCAATGAGCAGTTCTTC; CDR3 protein: CASSRGETNEQFF
V gene: TRBV18; D gene: NA; clone size: once; J gene: TRBJ1-1; CDR3 DNA: TGTGCCAGCTCACCAGTTCCTTTTGGTAGGAACACTGAAGCTTTCTTT; CDR3 protein: CASSPVPFGRNTEAFF
V gene: TRBV10-3; D gene: NA; clone size: NA; J gene: TRBJ2-3; CDR3 DNA: TGTGCCATCAAGGGTTTTGAGGGGACAGATACGCAGTATTTT; CDR3 protein: CAIKGFEGTDTQYF
V gene: TRBV6-5; D gene: NA; clone size: NA; J gene: TRBJ1-1; CDR3 DNA: TGTGCCAGCAGTTACTCGATTCTCGGATCCACTGAAGCTTTCTTT; CDR3 protein: CASSYSILGSTEAFF
V gene: TRBV27; D gene: NA; clone size: NA; J gene: TRBJ1-1; CDR3 DNA: TGTGCCAGCAGTTTACAGGGGAACACTGAAGCTTTCTTT; CDR3 protein: CASSLQGNTEAFF
V gene: TRBV2; D gene: TRBD1; clone size: NA; J gene: TRBJ1-1; CDR3 DNA: TGTGCCAGCAGTGCGAACAGGGGGAAATCTGAAGCTTTCTTT; CDR3 protein: CASSANRGKSEAFF
V gene: TRBV10-3; D gene: TRBD1; clone size: once; J gene: TRBJ1-2; CDR3 DNA: TGTGCCATCAGTGTTACCAGGGACAGCGACGGCTACACCTTC; CDR3 protein: CAISVTRDSDGYTF
V gene: TRBV6-5; D gene: TRBD1; clone size: NA; J gene: TRBJ1-5; CDR3 DNA: TGTGCCAGCAGCCGGAAAGGACAGGGGGTTCAGCCCCAGCATTTT; CDR3 protein: CASSRKGQGVQPQHF
V gene: TRBV7-2; D gene: NA; clone size: NA; J gene: TRBJ2-2; CDR3 DNA: TGTGCCAGCAGCCAACTCCTCACCGGGGAGCTGTTTTTT; CDR3 protein: CASSQLLTGELFF
V gene: TRBV5-1; D gene: TRBD1; clone size: NA; J gene: TRBJ2-1; CDR3 DNA: TGCGCCAGCAGCTTGGCCGGGACAGGGGGGAATGAGCAGTTCTTC; CDR3 protein: CASSLAGTGGNEQFF
V gene: TRBV18; D gene: TRBD1; clone size: NA; J gene: TRBJ2-2; CDR3 DNA: TGTGCCAGCTCACCACCGTTAGGACAGGGGTCACCTTCGAACACCGGGGAGCTGTTTTTT; CDR3 protein: CASSPPLGQGSPSNTGELFF
V gene: TRBV6-5; D gene: NA; clone size: NA; J gene: TRBJ2-5; CDR3 DNA: TGTGCCAGCAGACCGGGGGTGCACCAAGAGACCCAGTACTTC; CDR3 protein: CASRPGVHQETQYF
V gene: TRBV14; D gene: NA; clone size: NA; J gene: TRBJ1-1; CDR3 DNA: TGTGCCAGCAGCCAAGGGGAGAAAGTAACTGAAGCTTTCTTT; CDR3 protein: CASSQGEKVTEAFF
V gene: TRBV18; D gene: TRBD1; clone size: NA; J gene: TRBJ1-4; CDR3 DNA: TGTGCCAGCTCACGCGGGACAGCGAATGAAAAACTGTTTTTT; CDR3 protein: CASSRGTANEKLFF
V gene: TRBV5-1; D gene: NA; clone size: NA; J gene: TRBJ1-1; CDR3 DNA: TGCGCCAGCACCTCCGGGGCGCTGAACACTGAAGCTTTCTTT; CDR3 protein: CASTSGALNTEAFF
V gene: TRBV7-2; D gene: NA; clone size: NA; J gene: TRBJ1-2; CDR3 DNA: TGTGCCAGCAGCTTAGGAGGGTTGGGGGTTGCTCGCGGCTACACCTTC; CDR3 protein: CASSLGGLGVARGYTF
V gene: TRBV29-1; D gene: NA; clone size: NA; J gene: TRBJ1-3; CDR3 DNA: TGCAGCGTTGGTCCCTACACCATATATTTT; CDR3 protein: CSVGPYTIYF
V gene: TRBV9; D gene: NA; clone size: few; J gene: TRBJ2-3; CDR3 DNA: TGTGCCAGCAGCGGGGGTGCGTTTAACACAGATACGCAGTATTTT; CDR3 protein: CASSGGAFNTDTQYF
V gene: TRBV25-1; D gene: NA; clone size: NA; J gene: TRBJ1-6; CDR3 DNA: TGTGCCAGCAGTGAATGGGTTAGCTCCTATAATTCACCCCTCCACTTT; CDR3 protein: CASSEWVSSYNSPLHF